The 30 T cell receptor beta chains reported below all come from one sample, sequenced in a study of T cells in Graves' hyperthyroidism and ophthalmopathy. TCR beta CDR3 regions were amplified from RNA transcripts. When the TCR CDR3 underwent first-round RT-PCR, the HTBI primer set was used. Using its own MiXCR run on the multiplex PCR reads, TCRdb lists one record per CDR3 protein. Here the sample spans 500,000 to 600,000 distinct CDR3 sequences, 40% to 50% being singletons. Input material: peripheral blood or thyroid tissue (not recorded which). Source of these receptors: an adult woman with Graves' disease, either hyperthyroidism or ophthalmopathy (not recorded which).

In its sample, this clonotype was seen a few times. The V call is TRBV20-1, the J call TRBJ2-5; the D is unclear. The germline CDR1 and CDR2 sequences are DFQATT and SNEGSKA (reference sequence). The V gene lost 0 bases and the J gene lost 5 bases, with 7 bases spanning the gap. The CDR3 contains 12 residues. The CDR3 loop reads CSARETLETQYF. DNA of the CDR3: TGCAGTGCTAGAGAGACCCTGGAGACCCAGTACTTC.

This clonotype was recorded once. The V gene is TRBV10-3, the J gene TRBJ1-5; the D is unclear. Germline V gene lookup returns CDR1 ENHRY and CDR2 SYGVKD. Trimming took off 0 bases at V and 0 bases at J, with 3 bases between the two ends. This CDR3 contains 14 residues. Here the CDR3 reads CAISESVSNQPQHF. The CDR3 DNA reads TGTGCCATCAGTGAGTCGGTTAGCAATCAGCCCCAGCATTTT.

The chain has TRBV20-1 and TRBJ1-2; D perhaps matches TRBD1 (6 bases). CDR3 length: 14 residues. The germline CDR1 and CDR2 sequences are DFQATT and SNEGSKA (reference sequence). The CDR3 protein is CSSRDTSGDDGYTF. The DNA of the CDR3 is TGCAGCTCCCGGGACACTTCCGGGGACGATGGCTACACCTTC.

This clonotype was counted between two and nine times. CDR3 sequence (DNA): TGCGCCAGCAGCCAAGGACCGGTTGCACCCCTCCACTTT. It specifies CASSQGPVAPLHF. The chain carries TRBV4-1 and TRBJ1-6; D is undetermined. Germline V gene sequence: CDR1 MGHRA, CDR2 YSYEKL. This CDR3 is built from 13 residues. Trimming stripped 1 base from V and 11 bases from J, with 9 bases between.

As DNA, the CDR3 is TGTGCCAGCAGCTTTTTGAGCGGGAGGGCTGACTACGAGCAGTACTTC. Its protein product is CASSFLSGRADYEQYF. V is TRBV11-2 and J is TRBJ2-7; 10 bases map to TRBD2. Germline CDR1 SGHAT, CDR2 FQNNGV. Trimming at V came to 3 bases and at J to 3 bases, leaving 8 bases not matched to a gene. CDR3 size: 16 residues.

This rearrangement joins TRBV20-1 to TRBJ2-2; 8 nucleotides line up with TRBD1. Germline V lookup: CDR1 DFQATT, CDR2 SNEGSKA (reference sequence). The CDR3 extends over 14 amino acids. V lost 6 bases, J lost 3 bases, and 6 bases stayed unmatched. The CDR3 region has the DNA TGCAGTGCGACCCGGACAGGGCACACCGGGGAGCTGTTTTTT. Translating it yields CSATRTGHTGELFF.

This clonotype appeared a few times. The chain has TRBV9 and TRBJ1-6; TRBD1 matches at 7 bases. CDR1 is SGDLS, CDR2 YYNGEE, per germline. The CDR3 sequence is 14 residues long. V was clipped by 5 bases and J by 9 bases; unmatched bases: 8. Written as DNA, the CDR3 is TGTGCCAGCAGTTTATCGGCAGGGGGTTCACCCCTCCACTTT. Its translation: CASSLSAGGSPLHF.

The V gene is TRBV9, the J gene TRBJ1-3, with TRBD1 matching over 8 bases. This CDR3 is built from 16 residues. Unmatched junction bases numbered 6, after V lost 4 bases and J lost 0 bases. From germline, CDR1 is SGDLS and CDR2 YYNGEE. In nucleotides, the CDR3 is TGTGCCAGCAGCCTTGGAGGGACAGGCTCTGGAAACACCATATATTTT. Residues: CASSLGGTGSGNTIYF.

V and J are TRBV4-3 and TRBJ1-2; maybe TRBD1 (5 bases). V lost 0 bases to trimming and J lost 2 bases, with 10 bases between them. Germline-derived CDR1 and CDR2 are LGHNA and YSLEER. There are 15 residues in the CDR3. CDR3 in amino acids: CASSQDPGQNYGYTF. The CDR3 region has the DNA TGCGCCAGCAGCCAAGATCCGGGGCAGAACTATGGCTACACCTTC.

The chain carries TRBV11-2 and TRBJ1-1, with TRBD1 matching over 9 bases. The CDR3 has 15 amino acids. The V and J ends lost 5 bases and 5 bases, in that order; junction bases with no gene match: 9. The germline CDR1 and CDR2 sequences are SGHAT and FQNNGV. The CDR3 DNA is TGTGCCAGCAGCCTGTTGGGACAGGGCGCGACTGAAGCTTTCTTT. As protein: CASSLLGQGATEAFF.

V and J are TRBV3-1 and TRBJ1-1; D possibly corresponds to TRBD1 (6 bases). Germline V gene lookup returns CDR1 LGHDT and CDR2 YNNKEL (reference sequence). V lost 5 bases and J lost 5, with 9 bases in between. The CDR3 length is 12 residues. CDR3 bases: TGTGCCAGCAGCGGGGGGCGGACTGAAGCTTTCTTT. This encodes CASSGGRTEAFF.

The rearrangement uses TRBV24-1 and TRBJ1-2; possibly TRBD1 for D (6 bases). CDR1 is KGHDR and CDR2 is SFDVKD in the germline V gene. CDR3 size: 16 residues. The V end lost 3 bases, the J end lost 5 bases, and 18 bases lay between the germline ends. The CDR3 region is CATSDGGASDVYGYTF. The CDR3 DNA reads TGTGCCACCAGTGATGGGGGCGCTTCCGATGTGTATGGCTACACCTTC.

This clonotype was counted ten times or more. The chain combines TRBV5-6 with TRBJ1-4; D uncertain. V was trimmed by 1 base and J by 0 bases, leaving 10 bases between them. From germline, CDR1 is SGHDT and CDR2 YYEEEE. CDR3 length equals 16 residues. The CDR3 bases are TGTGCCAGCAGCTTGTTACCCGGTGCAACTAATGAAAAACTGTTTTTT. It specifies CASSLLPGATNEKLFF.

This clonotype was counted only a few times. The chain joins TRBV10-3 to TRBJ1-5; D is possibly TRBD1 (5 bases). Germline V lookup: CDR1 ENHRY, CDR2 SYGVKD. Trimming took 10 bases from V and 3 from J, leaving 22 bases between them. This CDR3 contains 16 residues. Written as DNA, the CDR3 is TGTGCCACGGCGAAATCCACCACCAGGGACAATCAGCCCCAGCATTTT. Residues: CATAKSTTRDNQPQHF.

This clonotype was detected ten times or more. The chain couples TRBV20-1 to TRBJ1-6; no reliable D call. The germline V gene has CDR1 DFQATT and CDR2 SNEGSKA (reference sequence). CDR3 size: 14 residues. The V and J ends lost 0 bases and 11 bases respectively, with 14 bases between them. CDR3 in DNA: TGCAGTGCTAGAGAGTCCGGGTTAGGGACACCCCTCCACTTT. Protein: CSARESGLGTPLHF.

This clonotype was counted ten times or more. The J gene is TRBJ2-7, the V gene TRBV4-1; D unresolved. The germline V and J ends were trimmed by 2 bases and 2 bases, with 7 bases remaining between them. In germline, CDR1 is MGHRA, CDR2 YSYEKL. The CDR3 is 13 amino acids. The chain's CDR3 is CASSQSETYEQYF. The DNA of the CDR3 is TGCGCCAGCAGCCAATCAGAAACCTACGAGCAGTACTTC.

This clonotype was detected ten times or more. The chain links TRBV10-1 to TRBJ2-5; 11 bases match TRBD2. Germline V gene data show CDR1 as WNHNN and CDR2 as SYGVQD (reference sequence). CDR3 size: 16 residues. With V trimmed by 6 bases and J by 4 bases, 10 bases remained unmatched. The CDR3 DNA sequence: TGCGCCAGCAGAGGACTAGCGGGCTACCTCCCAGAGACCCAGTACTTC. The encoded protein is CASRGLAGYLPETQYF.

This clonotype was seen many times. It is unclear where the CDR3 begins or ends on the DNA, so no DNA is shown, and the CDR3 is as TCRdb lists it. The CDR3 sequence: CAISDFRGVYEQYF. The rearrangement links TRBV10-3 to TRBJ2-7; TRBD1 was called by the table and not checked on the DNA. Including both end residues, the CDR3 is 14 amino acids long. CDR1 and CDR2 (germline): ENHRY, SYGVKD.

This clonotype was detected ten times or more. CDR3 DNA sequence: TGTGCCAGCAGCTTAGAAGTCCCCCCAACCACTGAAGCTTTCTTT. Translating it yields CASSLEVPPTTEAFF. The genes are TRBV7-2 and TRBJ1-1; unclear D gene. The V gene lost 1 base and the J gene lost 4 bases, with 13 bases spanning the gap. Germline CDR1 SGHTA, CDR2 FQGNSA. This CDR3 comprises 15 residues.

CDR3: CASSFTGGAGAFF. In nucleotides, the CDR3 is TGTGCCAGCAGCTTCACAGGGGGCGCGGGCGCTTTCTTT. V gene TRBV7-2 combines with J gene TRBJ1-1, with 9 bases aligning to TRBD1. The ends lost 3 bases at V and 11 bases at J; junction bases unmatched: 7. The CDR3 covers 13 residues. CDR1 and CDR2 (germline): SGHTA, FQGNSA. Filled out from reference TRBV7-2 and TRBJ1-1, the complete variable domain reads GAGVSQSPSNKVTEKGKDVELRCDPISGHTALYWYRQSLGQGLEFLIYFQGNSAPDKSGLPSDRFSAERTGGSVSTLTIQRTQQEDSAVYLCASSFTGGAGAFFGQGTRLTVV.

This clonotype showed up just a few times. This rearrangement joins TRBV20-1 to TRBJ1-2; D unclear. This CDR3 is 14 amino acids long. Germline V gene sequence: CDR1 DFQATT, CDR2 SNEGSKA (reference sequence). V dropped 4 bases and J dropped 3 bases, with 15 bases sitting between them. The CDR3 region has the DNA TGCAGTGCTAAGGGATTAGGTGGTGACTATGGCTACACCTTC. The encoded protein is CSAKGLGGDYGYTF.

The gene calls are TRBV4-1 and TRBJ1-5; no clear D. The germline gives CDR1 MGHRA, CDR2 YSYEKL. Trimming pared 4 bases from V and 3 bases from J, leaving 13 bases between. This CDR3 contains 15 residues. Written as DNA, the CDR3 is TGCGCCAGCAGCCGAAGAACCGCAGTCAATCAGCCCCAGCATTTT. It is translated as CASSRRTAVNQPQHF.

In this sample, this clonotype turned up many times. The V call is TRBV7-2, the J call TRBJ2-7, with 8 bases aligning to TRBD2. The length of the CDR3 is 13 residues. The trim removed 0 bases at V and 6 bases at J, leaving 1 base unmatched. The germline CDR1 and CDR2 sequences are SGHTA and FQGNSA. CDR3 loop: CASSLARGGEQYF. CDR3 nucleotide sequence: TGTGCCAGCAGCTTAGCTCGGGGGGGCGAGCAGTACTTC.

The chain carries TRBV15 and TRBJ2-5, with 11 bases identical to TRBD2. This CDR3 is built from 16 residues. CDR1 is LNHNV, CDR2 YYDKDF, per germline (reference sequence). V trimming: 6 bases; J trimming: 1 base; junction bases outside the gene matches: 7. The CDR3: CATSRLAGGLQETQYF. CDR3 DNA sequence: TGTGCCACCAGTAGGCTAGCGGGAGGCCTCCAAGAGACCCAGTACTTC.

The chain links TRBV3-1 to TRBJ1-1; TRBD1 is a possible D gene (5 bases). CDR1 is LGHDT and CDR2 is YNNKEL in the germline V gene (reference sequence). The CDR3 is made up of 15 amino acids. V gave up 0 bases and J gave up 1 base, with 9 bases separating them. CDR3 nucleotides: TGTGCCAGCAGCCAAGATCGGGGCAGGAACACTGAAGCTTTCTTT. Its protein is CASSQDRGRNTEAFF.

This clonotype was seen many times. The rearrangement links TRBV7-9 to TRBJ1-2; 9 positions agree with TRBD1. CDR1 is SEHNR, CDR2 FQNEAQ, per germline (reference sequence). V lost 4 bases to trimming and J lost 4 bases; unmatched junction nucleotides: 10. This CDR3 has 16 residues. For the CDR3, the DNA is TGTGCCAGCAGCTCCCGCGGACAGGGGAAGGGCTATGGCTACACCTTC. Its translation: CASSSRGQGKGYGYTF.

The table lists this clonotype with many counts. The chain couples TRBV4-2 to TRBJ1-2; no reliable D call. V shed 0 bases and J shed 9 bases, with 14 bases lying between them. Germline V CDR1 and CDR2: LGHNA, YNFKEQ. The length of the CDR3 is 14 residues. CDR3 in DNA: TGTGCCAGCAGCCAAGATCTTACATCTATGAGCTACACCTTC. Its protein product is CASSQDLTSMSYTF.

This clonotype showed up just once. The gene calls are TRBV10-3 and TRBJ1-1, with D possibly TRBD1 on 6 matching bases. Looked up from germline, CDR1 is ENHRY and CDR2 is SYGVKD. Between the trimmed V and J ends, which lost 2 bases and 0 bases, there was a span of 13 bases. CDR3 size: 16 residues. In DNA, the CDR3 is TGTGCCATCAGTGAGCAGGGGCGTGGAGTGAACACTGAAGCTTTCTTT. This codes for CAISEQGRGVNTEAFF.

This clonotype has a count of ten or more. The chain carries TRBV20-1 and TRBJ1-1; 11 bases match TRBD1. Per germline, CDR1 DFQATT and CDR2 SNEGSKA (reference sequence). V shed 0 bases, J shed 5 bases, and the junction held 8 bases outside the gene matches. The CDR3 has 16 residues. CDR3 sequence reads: CSARDPGDRGFTEAFF. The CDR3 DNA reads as TGCAGTGCTAGAGATCCCGGGGACAGGGGGTTTACTGAAGCTTTCTTT.

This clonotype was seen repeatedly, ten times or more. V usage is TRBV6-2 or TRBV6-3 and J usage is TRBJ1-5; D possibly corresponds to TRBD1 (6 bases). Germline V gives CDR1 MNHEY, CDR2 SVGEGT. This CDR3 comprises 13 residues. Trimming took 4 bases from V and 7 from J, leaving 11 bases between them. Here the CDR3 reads CASSWGAGQPQHF. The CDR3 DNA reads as TGTGCCAGCAGTTGGGGGGCCGGCCAGCCCCAGCATTTT.